These 16 T cell receptor beta chains share one sample of origin, sequenced in a study of blood T cell repertoires in COVID-19. This table comes from immunoSEQ multiplex PCR, and its TCRdb copy is limited to in-frame clones, with some not included. The repertoire holds fewer than 90,000 clones, with 87% as singletons. The sequenced material came from peripheral blood. Receptors originate from a male donor with acute or convalescent COVID-19.

The chain has TRBV7-2 and TRBJ2-7; a possible D gene is TRBD2 (5 bases). Germline V CDR1 and CDR2: SGHTA, FQGNSA. The CDR3 has 15 residues. Deletions cut 3 bases from V and 0 bases from J, with 12 bases between. DNA for the CDR3: TGTGCCAGCAGCTTCCGGGAACCGGGCTCCTACGAGCAGTACTTC. This codes for CASSFREPGSYEQYF.

The V gene is TRBV9, the J gene TRBJ1-2; possibly TRBD1 for D (6 bases). V was pared by 4 bases and J by 8 bases, with 24 bases between. The CDR3 covers 16 residues. Germline CDR1 and CDR2: SGDLS and YYNGEE. The CDR3 DNA follows: TGTGCCAGCAGCCCTTACCCGGACAGTCGACCGGGGGGCTACACCTTC. Encoded protein: CASSPYPDSRPGGYTF.

DNA of the CDR3: TGTGCCAGTACCGGGACAGAGAACAATGAGCAGTTCTTC. Its protein is CASTGTENNEQFF. This chain connects TRBV2 to TRBJ2-1; 7 bases are a match to TRBD1. V shed 9 bases and J 5 bases; nucleotides not matched to a gene: 7. The CDR3 sequence is 13 residues long. In germline, CDR1 is SNHLY, CDR2 FYNNEI. Variable domain in full (rest from reference TRBV2 and TRBJ2-1): EPEVTQTPSHQVTQMGQEVILRCVPISNHLYFYWYRQILGQKVEFLVSFYNNEISEKSEIFDDQFSVERPDGSNFTLKIRSTKLEDSAMYFCASTGTENNEQFFGPGTRLTVL.

The chain uses TRBV9 and TRBJ2-1; a possible D gene is TRBD2 (6 bases). Between the trimmed V and J ends, which lost 0 bases and 8 bases, there was a span of 6 bases. The CDR3 is 12 residues long. The germline V gene has CDR1 SGDLS and CDR2 YYNGEE. CDR3 sequence: CASSVGLDEQFF. CDR3 DNA sequence: TGTGCCAGCAGCGTAGGACTAGATGAGCAGTTCTTC.

The V gene is TRBV5-1, the J gene TRBJ2-1; 7 nucleotides match TRBD2. V dropped 3 bases and J dropped 5; count of bases not matched to a gene: 2. The CDR3 has 13 residues. Germline V gene data show CDR1 as SGHRS and CDR2 as YFSETQ. The CDR3 region is CASSSRGDNEQFF. CDR3 nucleotides: TGCGCCAGCAGCTCCCGGGGGGACAATGAGCAGTTCTTC.

The chain employs TRBV19 and TRBJ1-1; D is possibly TRBD1 (5 bases). Trimming left V 6 bases short and J 7 bases short, with 15 bases between. From germline, CDR1 is LNHDA and CDR2 SQIVND (reference sequence). The CDR3 runs to 13 residues. This CDR3 is CASRIPGLSEAFF. DNA for the CDR3: TGTGCCAGTAGAATACCGGGACTCAGTGAAGCTTTCTTT. Supplemented by reference TRBV19 and TRBJ1-1, the full variable domain reads DGGITQSPKYLFRKEGQNVTLSCEQNLNHDAMYWYRQDPGQGLRLIYYSQIVNDFQKGDIAEGYSVSREKKESFPLTVTSAQKNPTAFYLCASRIPGLSEAFFGQGTRLTVV.

V gene TRBV2 combines with J gene TRBJ2-1; a possible D gene is TRBD1 (5 bases). V was shortened by 1 base and J by 15 bases, with 10 bases between the two germline ends. The CDR3 contains 11 residues. The germline gives CDR1 SNHLY, CDR2 FYNNEI. As DNA, the CDR3 is TGTGCCAGCAGTGAAGGGGGCTTCCCGTTCTTC. As protein: CASSEGGFPFF.

The chain employs TRBV19 and TRBJ2-3; 8 nucleotides line up with TRBD2. Germline V lookup: CDR1 LNHDA, CDR2 SQIVND (reference sequence). After removal of 5 bases from V and 0 bases from J, the junction contained 7 bases not matched to a gene. The CDR3 length is 16 residues. DNA of the CDR3: TGTGCCAGTAGTTTCTCAGCGGGGGCTAGCACAGATACGCAGTATTTT. This sequence encodes CASSFSAGASTDTQYF.

The chain joins TRBV19 to TRBJ1-2; TRBD1 is a possible D gene (5 bases). Germline V gene data show CDR1 as LNHDA and CDR2 as SQIVND (reference sequence). The CDR3 contains 15 residues. The V gene lost 6 bases and the J gene lost 3 bases, with 17 bases spanning the gap. The CDR3 DNA reads TGTGCCAGTAGCCCCGGGGGGGGGATCGACTATGGCTACACCTTC. Encoded protein: CASSPGGGIDYGYTF.

The chain uses TRBV18 and TRBJ1-5; 7 nucleotides agree with TRBD1. The CDR3 consists of 15 residues. Germline V lookup: CDR1 KGHSH, CDR2 LQKENI. The J segment lost 2 bases and the V segment lost 3 bases, leaving 4 bases of the junction unmatched. The CDR3 nucleotides are TGTGCCAGCTCACCCGAAACAGGGGGCAATCAGCCCCAGCATTTT. This encodes CASSPETGGNQPQHF.

The J gene is TRBJ2-1, the V gene TRBV29-1, with D possibly being TRBD2 (7 bases). The germline gives CDR1 SQVTM, CDR2 ANQGSEA. There are 15 residues in the CDR3. Trimming left V 7 bases short and J 6 bases short, with 22 bases between. The chain's CDR3 is CSARSGGRISNEQFF. The CDR3 region has the DNA TGCAGCGCTAGGTCCGGGGGGCGAATTAGCAATGAGCAGTTCTTC.

This clone was picked up a small number of times. DNA for the CDR3: TGTGCCAGCAGCATCTACCCGGGACAGCTGGGAAACACCATATATTTT. The encoded protein is CASSIYPGQLGNTIYF. The gene calls are TRBV5-8 and TRBJ1-3; 7 bases line up with TRBD1. The CDR3 totals 16 residues. Germline V gives CDR1 SGHTS, CDR2 YDEGEE. The junction had 11 bases not matched to a gene; V was cut back by 4 bases and J by 4 bases. Based on the CDR3 plus reference TRBV5-8 and TRBJ1-3, the full variable domain is EAGVTQSPTHLIKTRGQQATLRCSPISGHTSVYWYQQALGLGLQFLLWYDEGEERNRGNFPPRFSGRQFPNYSSELNVNALELEDSALYLCASSIYPGQLGNTIYFGEGSWLTVV.

The J gene is TRBJ2-2, the V gene TRBV15; the match to TRBD2 covers 7 bases. The CDR3 extends over 16 amino acids. Trimming took 6 bases from V and 7 from J; bases not matched to a gene: 14. Germline values: CDR1 LNHNV, CDR2 YYDKDF (reference sequence). The CDR3 loop is CATRGGIHMGSGELFF. The CDR3 bases are TGTGCCACCAGGGGGGGGATTCACATGGGAAGCGGGGAGCTGTTTTTT. The full variable domain, rest sourced from reference TRBV15 and TRBJ2-2, is DAMVIQNPRYQVTQFGKPVTLSCSQTLNHNVMYWYQQKSSQAPKLLFHYYDKDFNNEADTPDNFQSRRPNTSFCFLDIRSPGLGDTAMYLCATRGGIHMGSGELFFGEGSRLTVL.

This chain joins TRBV30 and TRBJ2-5; 11 nucleotides match TRBD1. The trim removed 7 bases at V and 4 bases at J, leaving 5 bases unmatched. CDR1 and CDR2 (germline): GTSNPN, SVGIG (reference sequence). The CDR3 extends over 13 amino acids. CDR3: CALKGTGGETQYF. CDR3 DNA sequence: TGTGCCTTGAAGGGGACAGGGGGAGAGACCCAGTACTTC.

The chain links TRBV19 to TRBJ1-3, with D uncertain. Germline CDR1 and CDR2: LNHDA and SQIVND (reference sequence). V lost 7 bases to trimming and J lost 4 bases, with 11 bases between them. The CDR3 is 13 amino acids. CDR3 bases: TGTGCCAGTACCCCGAGTCCGGGAAACACCATATATTTT. It yields the protein CASTPSPGNTIYF.

V is TRBV19 and J is TRBJ1-2, with 10 bases fitting TRBD1. CDR1 and CDR2 from the germline V gene are LNHDA and SQIVND (reference sequence). J gave up 4 bases and V 4 bases, and 15 bases lay outside the gene matches. The CDR3 is 18 amino acids. The CDR3 DNA reads TGTGCCAGTAGTAGCCGGCGGGACAGGGGACGAGAGGGCTATGGCTACACCTTC. Protein product: CASSSRRDRGREGYGYTF. Complete variable domain (other parts from reference TRBV19 and TRBJ1-2): DGGITQSPKYLFRKEGQNVTLSCEQNLNHDAMYWYRQDPGQGLRLIYYSQIVNDFQKGDIAEGYSVSREKKESFPLTVTSAQKNPTAFYLCASSSRRDRGREGYGYTFGSGTRLTVV.